This entry concerns a single T cell receptor (beta chain). This CDR3 region has 15 residues. The germline V gene encodes CDR1 SGDLS and CDR2 YYNGEE. After removal of 3 bases from V and 0 bases from J, the junction contained 3 bases not matched to a gene. These data come from a study of blood T cell repertoires in COVID-19. Study information: From the United States, Italy and Spain came samples of acute and convalescent COVID-19. Nucleic acid was either cDNA or gDNA, and it came from T cells, B-cell-depleted T cells, or PBMCs.

Original analysis: Reference gene primer amplification yielded estimated nucleated cell counts. The protocol was immunoSEQ multiplex PCR, while the TCRdb copy is restricted to in-frame clones and leaves out a portion. V, J and clone size were drawn from that table, and D and trimming were deduced from the DNA. The table includes approximately 140,000 clones, around 82% detected once. The sample taken for sequencing was peripheral blood. The source is a man aged 60-69 years with active or convalescent COVID-19. V and J are TRBV9 and TRBJ2-3; 8 bases are shared with TRBD1. The CDR3 loop is CASSARDRSTDTQYF. As DNA, the CDR3 is TGTGCCAGCAGCGCCCGGGACAGGAGCACAGATACGCAGTATTTT.